This entry lists 20 T cell receptor beta chains sequenced from one sample in a study of technical replicates of blood from a few donors. Profiling relied on immunoSEQ multiplex PCR, and the TCRdb table lists in-frame clones only, not all of them. The sample consists of approximately 70,000 clones, about 94% of them appearing once. Sequenced: T cells isolated from PBMCs. The receptor source for this set is a human donor in good health.

The rearrangement uses TRBV19 and TRBJ1-5; 7 bases line up with TRBD1. CDR1 LNHDA and CDR2 SQIVND come from the germline V gene (reference sequence). J was trimmed by 6 bases and V by 3 bases; bases with no gene match: 8. The CDR3 totals 15 residues. CDR3 bases: TGTGCCAGTAGTATTACAGGGGCAGGAGGTCAGCCCCAGCATTTT. Translated: CASSITGAGGQPQHF.

V usage is TRBV6-5 and J usage is TRBJ2-1, with TRBD2 identical over 7 bases. Trimming took 10 bases from V and 8 from J; bases not matched to a gene: 5. The CDR3 sequence is 11 residues long. Per germline, CDR1 MNHEY and CDR2 SVGAGI. CDR3 residues: CATWGGDEQFF. The CDR3 nucleotides read TGTGCCACCTGGGGGGGTGATGAGCAGTTCTTC.

This clone was picked up one time. The chain links TRBV9 to TRBJ2-3, with D possibly matching TRBD2 (6 bases). V lost 0 bases and J lost 6, with 17 bases in between. Germline values: CDR1 SGDLS, CDR2 YYNGEE. The CDR3 sequence is 16 residues long. As DNA, the CDR3 is TGTGCCAGCAGCGTAGGTGCGAAAGGGGAGGTTGATACGCAGTATTTT. Amino acids: CASSVGAKGEVDTQYF.

The chain combines TRBV7-2 with TRBJ1-5, with TRBD1 matching 9 bases. CDR1 is SGHTA and CDR2 is FQGNSA in the germline V gene. The CDR3 totals 16 residues. The trim removed 1 base at V and 6 bases at J, leaving 7 bases unmatched. CDR3 nucleotides: TGTGCCAGCAGCTTAGAAATAACAGGGGGCGTTCAGCCCCAGCATTTT. Translated: CASSLEITGGVQPQHF.

The count of this clone is one. The genes are TRBV29-1 and TRBJ1-2; D might be TRBD1 (6 bases). Trimming shortened V by 3 bases and J by 5 bases, and 22 bases separated the two germline ends. CDR3 length: 16 residues. Looked up from germline, CDR1 is SQVTM and CDR2 is ANQGSEA. CDR3 in amino acids: CSVDYLSDSQYYGYTF. CDR3 sequence (DNA): TGCAGCGTTGATTACCTGTCGGACAGCCAATATTATGGCTACACCTTC.

This chain connects TRBV9 to TRBJ2-7; a weak D match, TRBD2 (7 bases). Germline loops: CDR1 SGDLS, CDR2 YYNGEE. CDR3 length: 14 residues. Trimming removed 5 bases from V and 2 bases from J, with 14 bases in between. The CDR3 reads CASSQGGRAYEQYF. The DNA for the CDR3 is TGTGCCAGCAGTCAAGGGGGGAGGGCCTACGAGCAGTACTTC.

The rearrangement joins TRBV27 to TRBJ2-3; 8 bases are a match to TRBD2. Germline CDR1 reads MNHEY; CDR2 reads SMNVEV (reference sequence). The CDR3 loop spans 15 amino acids. Trimming cost V 8 bases and J 0 bases; bases outside gene matches: 7. This CDR3 reads CASGAGGFSTDTQYF. CDR3 bases: TGTGCCAGCGGTGCGGGGGGATTTAGCACAGATACGCAGTATTTT.

The V call is TRBV19, the J call TRBJ2-1; D is ambiguous. Trimming left V 3 bases short and J 4 bases short, with 10 bases between. The CDR3 extends over 14 amino acids. CDR1 is LNHDA, CDR2 SQIVND, per germline (reference sequence). Here the CDR3 reads CASSMYSIYNEQFF. The CDR3 DNA follows: TGTGCCAGTAGTATGTACTCGATATACAATGAGCAGTTCTTC.

The chain combines TRBV5-4 with TRBJ1-4, with D uncertain. V was pared by 2 bases and J by 0 bases, with 8 bases between. This CDR3 contains 15 residues. The germline V gene has CDR1 SGHNT and CDR2 YYREEE (reference sequence). CDR3 nucleotides: TGTGCCAGCAGCTTTTTTTCGGCAACTAATGAAAAACTGTTTTTT. Its protein product is CASSFFSATNEKLFF.

CDR3 loop: CASSLAGQGLTFF. DNA for the CDR3: TGTGCCAGCAGCTTAGCGGGACAAGGATTGACTTTCTTT. The chain employs TRBV7-9 and TRBJ1-1; TRBD1 might be the D (6 bases). V was cut by 0 bases and J by 12 bases, with 14 bases left in between. CDR1 SEHNR and CDR2 FQNEAQ come from the germline V gene (reference sequence). The CDR3 loop spans 13 amino acids.

This clone was recorded once. The chain joins TRBV6-5 to TRBJ1-3, with D hard to call. Trimming left V 4 bases short and J 0 bases short, with 10 bases between. CDR1 is MNHEY and CDR2 is SVGAGI in the germline V gene. The length of the CDR3 is 15 residues. CDR3 in DNA: TGTGCCAGCAGTTTACAGTTCCTCTCTGGAAACACCATATATTTT. Translated: CASSLQFLSGNTIYF.

This chain links TRBV5-1 with TRBJ2-7; TRBD2 matches at 7 bases. Germline V gives CDR1 SGHRS, CDR2 YFSETQ. Germline trimming cut 0 bases from V and 6 bases from J; bases unmatched to any gene: 3. The CDR3 is 13 residues long. Here the CDR3 reads CASSLEGGSEQYF. The CDR3 coding sequence is TGCGCCAGCAGCTTGGAGGGAGGGAGCGAGCAGTACTTC.

V usage is TRBV7-6 and J usage is TRBJ1-4; TRBD1 matches at 8 bases. The germline V gene has CDR1 SGHVS and CDR2 FNYEAQ. The trim removed 5 bases at V and 2 bases at J, leaving 4 bases unmatched. CDR3 length: 15 residues. The CDR3 here is CASSVQGATNEKLFF. The CDR3 nucleotides read TGTGCCAGCAGCGTCCAGGGGGCTACTAATGAAAAACTGTTTTTT.

V gene TRBV19 combines with J gene TRBJ2-6; TRBD2 might be the D (5 bases). CDR3 size: 18 residues. Trimming took 4 bases from V and 0 from J, leaving 16 bases between them. CDR1 LNHDA and CDR2 SQIVND come from the germline V gene (reference sequence). The CDR3 spells CASSTTRTVGSGANVLTF. The CDR3 DNA is TGTGCCAGTAGTACTACTAGGACGGTTGGCTCTGGGGCCAACGTCCTGACTTTC.

The CDR3 here is CASSQGGTSGRAREQFF. The DNA of the CDR3 is TGCGCCAGCAGCCAAGGCGGGACTAGCGGGAGGGCCCGGGAGCAGTTCTTC. V gene TRBV4-3 combines with J gene TRBJ2-1, with 16 nucleotides matching TRBD2. Germline trimming cut 1 base from V and 10 bases from J; bases unmatched to any gene: 7. This CDR3 contains 17 residues. Germline CDR1 LGHNA, CDR2 YSLEER.

This chain connects TRBV15 to TRBJ1-1; D unresolved. The CDR3 has 14 residues. Germline V CDR1 and CDR2: LNHNV, YYDKDF (reference sequence). V lost 1 base and J lost 3, with 9 bases in between. This chain's CDR3 is CATSRGLLDTEAFF. DNA of the CDR3: TGTGCCACCAGCAGAGGGTTGTTAGACACTGAAGCTTTCTTT.

This clone was recorded once. V and J are TRBV19 and TRBJ2-5; tentatively, D is TRBD2 (6 bases). The CDR3 totals 15 residues. V lost 3 bases and J lost 5, with 16 bases in between. Germline CDR1 reads LNHDA; CDR2 reads SQIVND (reference sequence). The chain's CDR3 is CASSMNLGGLETQYF. CDR3 bases: TGTGCCAGTAGTATGAACCTGGGAGGATTGGAGACCCAGTACTTC.

CDR3 residues: CATSRSTGEAQYF. CDR3 nucleotide sequence: TGTGCCACCAGCAGAAGTACAGGGGAGGCCCAGTACTTC. V gene TRBV15 combines with J gene TRBJ2-5; a possible D gene is TRBD1 (7 bases). This CDR3 is 13 amino acids long. Trimming left V 2 bases short and J 9 bases short, with 13 bases between. CDR1 is LNHNV and CDR2 is YYDKDF in the germline V gene (reference sequence).

This clone was picked up one time. The V gene is TRBV10-3, the J gene TRBJ2-7, with 12 bases identical to TRBD2. Germline CDR1 is ENHRY and CDR2 is SYGVKD. This CDR3 comprises 14 residues. Unmatched junction bases numbered 8, after V lost 10 bases and J lost 4 bases. The CDR3 DNA reads TGTGCCAGTCGACTAGCGGGAGATGGGTACGAGCAGTACTTC. Its protein product is CASRLAGDGYEQYF.

The chain carries TRBV25-1 and TRBJ1-1; no clear D gene. CDR1 is MGHDK, CDR2 SYGVNS, per germline. The CDR3 extends over 11 amino acids. The V end was cut by 7 bases, the J end by 5 bases, with 8 bases between. The DNA of the CDR3 is TGTGCCAGCAACGCAGCGACTGAAGCTTTCTTT. Residues: CASNAATEAFF.